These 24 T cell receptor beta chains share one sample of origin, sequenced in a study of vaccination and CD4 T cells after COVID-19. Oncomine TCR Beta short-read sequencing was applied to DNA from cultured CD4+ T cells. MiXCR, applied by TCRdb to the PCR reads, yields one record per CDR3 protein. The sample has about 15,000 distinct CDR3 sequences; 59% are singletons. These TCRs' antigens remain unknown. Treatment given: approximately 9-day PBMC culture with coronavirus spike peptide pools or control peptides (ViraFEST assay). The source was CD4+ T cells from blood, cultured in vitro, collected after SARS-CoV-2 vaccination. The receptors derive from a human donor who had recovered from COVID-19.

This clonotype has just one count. The CDR3 here is CASRARDFYGYTF. CDR3 coding DNA: TGTGCCAGCAGGGCCAGGGATTTCTATGGCTACACCTTC. This rearrangement joins TRBV7-2 to TRBJ1-2; a weak D match, TRBD1 (5 bases). There are 13 residues in the CDR3. Germline assignment: CDR1 SGHTA and CDR2 FQGNSA. Trimming shortened V by 6 bases and J by 4 bases, and 12 bases separated the two germline ends.

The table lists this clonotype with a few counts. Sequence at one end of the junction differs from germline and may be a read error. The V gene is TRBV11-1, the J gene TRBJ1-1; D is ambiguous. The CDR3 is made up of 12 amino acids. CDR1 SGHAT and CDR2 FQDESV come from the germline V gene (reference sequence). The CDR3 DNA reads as TGCGCCAGCAGCTTAGTGGGAACTGAAGCTTTCTTT. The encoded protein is CASSLVGTEAFF.

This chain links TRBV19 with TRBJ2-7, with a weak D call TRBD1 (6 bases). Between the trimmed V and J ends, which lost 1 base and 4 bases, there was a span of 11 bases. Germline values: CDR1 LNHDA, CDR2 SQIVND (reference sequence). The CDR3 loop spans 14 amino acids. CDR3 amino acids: CASSIAGTPYEQYF. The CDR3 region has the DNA TGTGCCAGTAGTATAGCCGGGACACCGTACGAGCAGTACTTC.

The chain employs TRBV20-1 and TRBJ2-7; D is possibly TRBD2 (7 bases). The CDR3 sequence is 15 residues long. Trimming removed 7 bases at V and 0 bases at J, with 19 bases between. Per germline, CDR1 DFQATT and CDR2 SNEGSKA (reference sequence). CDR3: CSGKDGGLSSYEQYF. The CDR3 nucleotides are TGCAGTGGAAAGGACGGGGGGCTCAGCTCCTACGAGCAGTACTTC.

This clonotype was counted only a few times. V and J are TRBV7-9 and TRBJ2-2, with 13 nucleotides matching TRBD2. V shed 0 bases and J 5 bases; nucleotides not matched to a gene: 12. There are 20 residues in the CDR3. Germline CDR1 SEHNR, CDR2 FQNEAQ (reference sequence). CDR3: CASSLAGLAGASGGTGELFF. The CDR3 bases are TGTGCCAGCAGCTTAGCCGGACTAGCGGGGGCCTCCGGAGGTACCGGGGAGCTGTTTTTT.

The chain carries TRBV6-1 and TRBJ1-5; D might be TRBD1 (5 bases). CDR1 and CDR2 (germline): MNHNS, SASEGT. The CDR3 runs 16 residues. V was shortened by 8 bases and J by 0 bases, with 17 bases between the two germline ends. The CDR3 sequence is CASGPGGWNSNQPQHF. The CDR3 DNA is TGTGCCAGCGGCCCCGGGGGGTGGAATAGCAATCAGCCCCAGCATTTT.

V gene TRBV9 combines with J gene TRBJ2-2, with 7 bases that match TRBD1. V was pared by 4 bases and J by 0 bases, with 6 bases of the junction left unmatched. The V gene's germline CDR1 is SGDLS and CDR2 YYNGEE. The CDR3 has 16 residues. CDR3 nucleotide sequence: TGTGCCAGCAGCCCCCGGGACAGCCCGAACACCGGGGAGCTGTTTTTT. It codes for CASSPRDSPNTGELFF.

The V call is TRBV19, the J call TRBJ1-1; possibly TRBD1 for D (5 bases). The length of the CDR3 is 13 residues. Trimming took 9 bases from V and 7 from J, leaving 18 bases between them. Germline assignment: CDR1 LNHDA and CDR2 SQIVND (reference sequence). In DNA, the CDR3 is TGTGCCAGCTCTTATGCCCGGGGGGATGAAGCTTTCTTT. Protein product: CASSYARGDEAFF.

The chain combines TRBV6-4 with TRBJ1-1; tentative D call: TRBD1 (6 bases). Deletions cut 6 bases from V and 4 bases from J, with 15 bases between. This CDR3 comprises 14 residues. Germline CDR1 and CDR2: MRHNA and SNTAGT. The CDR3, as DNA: TGTGCCAGCAGGGGGGGGGGCTACGGCACTGAAGCTTTCTTT. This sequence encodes CASRGGGYGTEAFF.

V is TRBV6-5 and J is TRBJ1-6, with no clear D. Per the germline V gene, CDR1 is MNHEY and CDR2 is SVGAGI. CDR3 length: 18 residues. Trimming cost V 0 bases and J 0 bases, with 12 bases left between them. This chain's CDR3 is CASSYSSKGSSYNSPLHF. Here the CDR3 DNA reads TGTGCCAGCAGTTACTCAAGTAAAGGGAGCTCCTATAATTCACCCCTCCACTTT.

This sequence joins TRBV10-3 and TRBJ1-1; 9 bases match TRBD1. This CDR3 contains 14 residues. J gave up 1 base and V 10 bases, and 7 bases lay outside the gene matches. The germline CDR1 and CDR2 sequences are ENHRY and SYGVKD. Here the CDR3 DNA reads TGTGCCAGCGGACAGGGGTCGGGGAACACTGAAGCTTTCTTT. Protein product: CASGQGSGNTEAFF.

In DNA form, the CDR3 reads TGTGCCAGCAGTAACGAGGCAGCAGTTAATTCACCCCTCCACTTT. This gives the protein CASSNEAAVNSPLHF. The chain combines TRBV6-1 with TRBJ1-6; D ambiguous. The V gene lost 5 bases and the J gene lost 6 bases, with 14 bases spanning the gap. This CDR3 contains 15 residues. Germline CDR1 and CDR2: MNHNS and SASEGT.

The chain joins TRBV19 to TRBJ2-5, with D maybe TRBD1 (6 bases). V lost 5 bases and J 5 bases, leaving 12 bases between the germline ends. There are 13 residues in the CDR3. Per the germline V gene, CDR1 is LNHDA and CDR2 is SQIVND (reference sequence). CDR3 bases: TGTGCCAGTAGTCCAGGGGCAATGGAGACCCAGTACTTC. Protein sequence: CASSPGAMETQYF.

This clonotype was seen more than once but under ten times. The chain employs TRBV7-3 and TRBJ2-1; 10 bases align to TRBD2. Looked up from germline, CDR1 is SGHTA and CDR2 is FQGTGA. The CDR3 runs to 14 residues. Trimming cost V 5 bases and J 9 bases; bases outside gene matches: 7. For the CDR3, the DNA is TGTGCCAGCAGCCCGAGCGGGAGGGCCAGTGAGCAGTTCTTC. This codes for CASSPSGRASEQFF.

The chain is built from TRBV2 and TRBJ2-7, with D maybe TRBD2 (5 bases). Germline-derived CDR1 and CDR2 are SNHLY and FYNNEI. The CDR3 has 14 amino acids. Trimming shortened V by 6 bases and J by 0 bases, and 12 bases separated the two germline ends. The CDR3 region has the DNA TGTGCCAGCAGAATCGAGGGTCCCTCCTACGAGCAGTACTTC. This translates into CASRIEGPSYEQYF.

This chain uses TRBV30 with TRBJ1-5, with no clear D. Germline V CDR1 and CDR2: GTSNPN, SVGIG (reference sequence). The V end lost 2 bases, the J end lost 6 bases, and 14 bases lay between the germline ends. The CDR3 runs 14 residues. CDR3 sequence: CAWSTSQGSQPQHF. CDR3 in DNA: TGTGCCTGGAGTACATCTCAAGGGAGTCAGCCCCAGCATTTT.

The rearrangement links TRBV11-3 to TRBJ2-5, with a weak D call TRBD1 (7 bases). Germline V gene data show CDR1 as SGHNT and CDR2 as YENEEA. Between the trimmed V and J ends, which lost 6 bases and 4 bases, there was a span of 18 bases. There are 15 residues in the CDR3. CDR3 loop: CASSPRQGGLETQYF. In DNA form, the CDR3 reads TGTGCCAGCAGTCCTCGCCAGGGGGGTCTAGAGACCCAGTACTTC.

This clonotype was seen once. DNA of the CDR3: TGTGCCAGCAGCCAAGTTTCCACCGGGGATGGCTACACCTTC. Protein product: CASSQVSTGDGYTF. This chain uses TRBV14 with TRBJ1-2; the D is unclear. V was clipped by 1 base and J by 6 bases, with 12 bases between them. In germline, CDR1 is SGHDN, CDR2 FVKESK. The CDR3 runs 14 residues.

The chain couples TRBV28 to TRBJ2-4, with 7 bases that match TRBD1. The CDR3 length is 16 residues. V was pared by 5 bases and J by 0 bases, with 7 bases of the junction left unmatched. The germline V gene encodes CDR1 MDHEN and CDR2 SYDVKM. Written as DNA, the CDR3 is TGTGCCAGCAGTCCGACAGGGAGTCTAGCCAAAAACATTCAGTACTTC. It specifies CASSPTGSLAKNIQYF.

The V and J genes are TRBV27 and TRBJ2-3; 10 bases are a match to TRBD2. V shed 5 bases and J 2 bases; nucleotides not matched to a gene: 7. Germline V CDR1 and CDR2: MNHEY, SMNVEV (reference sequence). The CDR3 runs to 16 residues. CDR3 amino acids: CASSPAGGRTTDTQYF. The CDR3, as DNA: TGTGCCAGCAGTCCAGCGGGAGGGCGTACCACAGATACGCAGTATTTT.

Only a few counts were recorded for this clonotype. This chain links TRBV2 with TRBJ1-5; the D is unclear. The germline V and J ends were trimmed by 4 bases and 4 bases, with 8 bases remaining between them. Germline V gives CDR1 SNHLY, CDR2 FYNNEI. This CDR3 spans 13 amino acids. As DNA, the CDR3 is TGTGCCAGCAGTGGGGAGGCTAATCAGCCCCAGCATTTT. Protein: CASSGEANQPQHF.

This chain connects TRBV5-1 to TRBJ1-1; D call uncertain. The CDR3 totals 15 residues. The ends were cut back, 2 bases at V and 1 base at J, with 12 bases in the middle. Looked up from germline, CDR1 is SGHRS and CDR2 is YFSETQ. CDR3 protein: CASSFQEIRNTEAFF. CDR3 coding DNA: TGCGCCAGCAGCTTCCAAGAAATTAGGAACACTGAAGCTTTCTTT.

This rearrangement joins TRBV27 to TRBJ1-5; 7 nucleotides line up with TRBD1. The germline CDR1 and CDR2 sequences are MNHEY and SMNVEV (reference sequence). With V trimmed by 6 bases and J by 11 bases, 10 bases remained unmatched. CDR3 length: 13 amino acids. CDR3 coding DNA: TGTGCCAGCAGAAAGACAGGGACGGGCGCCCAGCATTTT. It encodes CASRKTGTGAQHF.

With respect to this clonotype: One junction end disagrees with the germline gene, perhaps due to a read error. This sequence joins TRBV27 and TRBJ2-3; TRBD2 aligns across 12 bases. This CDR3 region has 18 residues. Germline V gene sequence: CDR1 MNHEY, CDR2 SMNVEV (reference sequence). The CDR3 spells CTSSRATSGGTSTDTRYF. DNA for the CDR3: TGTACCAGCAGTCGGGCGACTAGCGGGGGAACTAGCACAGATACGCGGTATTTT.